The 31 T cell receptor beta chains below were found in one sample sequenced in a study of blood T cell repertoires in COVID-19. The repertoire was sequenced with immunoSEQ multiplex PCR; TCRdb's copy has only in-frame clones and lacks some. Among about 300,000 clones, more than 80% were seen once, and the ten largest hold roughly 6.1%. Sequencing input: peripheral blood. These receptors originate from a woman between 50 and 59 years old with COVID-19, enrolled during active disease.

The chain employs TRBV11-2 and TRBJ2-3; 9 positions agree with TRBD1. The J segment lost 2 bases and the V segment lost 0 bases, leaving 9 bases of the junction unmatched. Looked up from germline, CDR1 is SGHAT and CDR2 is FQNNGV. CDR3 size: 18 residues. The CDR3 coding sequence is TGTGCCAGCAGCTTAGATCCCGGGACAGGGAAACCCACAGATACGCAGTATTTT. It specifies CASSLDPGTGKPTDTQYF.

The chain joins TRBV6-5 to TRBJ2-2; 10 bases line up with TRBD2. Germline values: CDR1 MNHEY, CDR2 SVGAGI. The CDR3 has 15 amino acids. V gave up 2 bases and J gave up 6 bases; unmatched junction bases: 3. This chain's CDR3 is CASSYGLAGAGELFF. Here the CDR3 DNA reads TGTGCCAGCAGTTACGGGCTAGCGGGAGCCGGGGAGCTGTTTTTT.

This rearrangement joins TRBV28 to TRBJ1-2; 7 bases line up with TRBD1. Germline V lookup: CDR1 MDHEN, CDR2 SYDVKM. Germline trimming cut 6 bases from V and 5 bases from J; bases unmatched to any gene: 15. The CDR3 length is 16 residues. This CDR3 is CASRDSLGPGGYGYTF. The CDR3 DNA reads TGTGCCAGCAGGGACTCCCTCGGGCCAGGGGGGTATGGCTACACCTTC.

The chain carries TRBV18 and TRBJ1-4, with a tentative D call TRBD1 (5 bases). CDR3 length: 14 amino acids. V lost 4 bases and J lost 8, with 14 bases in between. The germline gives CDR1 KGHSH, CDR2 LQKENI. The CDR3 DNA is TGTGCCAGCTCACGGGGAGGGGAAGAAGAAAAACTGTTTTTT. It yields the protein CASSRGGEEEKLFF.

V is TRBV2 and J is TRBJ1-1; TRBD1 is a possible D gene (5 bases). This CDR3 is built from 12 residues. The V gene's germline CDR1 is SNHLY and CDR2 FYNNEI. V lost 4 bases and J 4 bases, leaving 7 bases between the germline ends. The CDR3 DNA reads TGTGCCAGCAGTGGACAGCTCACTGAAGCTTTCTTT. Protein: CASSGQLTEAFF.

This rearrangement joins TRBV5-1 to TRBJ1-1; D remains unclear. The CDR3 consists of 14 residues. The germline CDR1 and CDR2 sequences are SGHRS and YFSETQ. V was cut by 4 bases and J by 3 bases, with 13 bases left in between. In nucleotides, the CDR3 is TGCGCCAGCAGCGACGAGGGATGGGACACTGAAGCTTTCTTT. The encoded protein is CASSDEGWDTEAFF. Together with reference TRBV5-1 and TRBJ1-1, the CDR3 gives the full variable domain: KAGVTQTPRYLIKTRGQQVTLSCSPISGHRSVSWYQQTPGQGLQFLFEYFSETQRNKGNFPGRFSGRQFSNSRSEMNVSTLELGDSALYLCASSDEGWDTEAFFGQGTRLTVV.

The V call is TRBV11-3, the J call TRBJ2-1, with a tentative D call TRBD2 (5 bases). Looked up from germline, CDR1 is SGHNT and CDR2 is YENEEA. The CDR3 runs to 13 residues. With 3 bases removed from V and 10 bases from J, the gap between germline ends came to 13 bases. The CDR3 loop is CASSLVNPGEQFF. The CDR3 DNA reads as TGTGCCAGCAGCTTGGTGAATCCGGGAGAGCAGTTCTTC.

CDR3 residues: CASSLVRQGASPLHF. In DNA, the CDR3 is TGTGCCAGCAGCTTAGTCAGACAGGGAGCCTCACCCCTCCACTTT. The V call is TRBV7-2, the J call TRBJ1-6; 7 bases match TRBD1. The junction had 7 bases not matched to a gene; V was cut back by 1 base and J by 10 bases. The germline V gene encodes CDR1 SGHTA and CDR2 FQGNSA. The CDR3 length is 15 residues. Full variable domain (outside the CDR3, taken from reference TRBV7-2 and TRBJ1-6): GAGVSQSPSNKVTEKGKDVELRCDPISGHTALYWYRQSLGQGLEFLIYFQGNSAPDKSGLPSDRFSAERTGGSVSTLTIQRTQQEDSAVYLCASSLVRQGASPLHFGNGTRLTVT.

The chain recombines TRBV9 with TRBJ2-3; D might be TRBD2 (6 bases). This CDR3 has 17 amino acids. V gave up 1 base and J gave up 1 base, with 16 bases separating them. From germline, CDR1 is SGDLS and CDR2 YYNGEE. The DNA for the CDR3 is TGTGCCAGCAGCGTACGTACCGGGACTTGGGGCACAGATACGCAGTATTTT. Translating gives CASSVRTGTWGTDTQYF.

This clone was seen once. The chain is built from TRBV5-1 and TRBJ1-2, with 12 nucleotides matching TRBD1. The trim removed 5 bases at V and 5 bases at J, leaving 10 bases unmatched. The CDR3 has 16 amino acids. Germline loops: CDR1 SGHRS, CDR2 YFSETQ. CDR3 coding DNA: TGCGCCAGCAGTCCGGGACAGGGGGCCACGAGTTATGGCTACACCTTC. Encoded protein: CASSPGQGATSYGYTF.

The chain couples TRBV19 to TRBJ1-4; D is unresolved. This CDR3 spans 15 amino acids. V dropped 6 bases and J dropped 3 bases, with 14 bases sitting between them. Germline CDR1 is LNHDA and CDR2 is SQIVND (reference sequence). CDR3 protein: CASSAALGANEKLFF. The DNA for the CDR3 is TGTGCCAGTAGCGCCGCCTTGGGAGCTAATGAAAAACTGTTTTTT.

The V call is TRBV6-5, the J call TRBJ2-2, with a weak D call TRBD1 (5 bases). The CDR3 loop spans 14 amino acids. The germline V gene has CDR1 MNHEY and CDR2 SVGAGI. The ends were cut back, 6 bases at V and 6 bases at J, with 14 bases in the middle. CDR3 protein: CASRPPIRAGELFF. CDR3 nucleotide sequence: TGTGCCAGCAGACCCCCAATCAGGGCCGGGGAGCTGTTTTTT.

This chain's CDR3 is CASSPLTASELGYSNQPQHF. The CDR3 DNA reads TGCGCCAGCAGCCCTTTGACAGCATCCGAATTGGGATATAGCAATCAGCCCCAGCATTTT. The chain employs TRBV4-1 and TRBJ1-5; D is possibly TRBD1 (5 bases). The CDR3 has 20 amino acids. Trimming left V 4 bases short and J 0 bases short, with 25 bases between. Per germline, CDR1 MGHRA and CDR2 YSYEKL.

The V call is TRBV6-2 or TRBV6-3, the J call TRBJ1-5; D perhaps matches TRBD1 (6 bases). With 2 bases removed from V and 0 bases from J, the gap between germline ends came to 11 bases. Germline V gene data show CDR1 as MNHEY and CDR2 as SVGEGT. This CDR3 has 16 residues. CDR3 coding DNA: TGTGCCAGCAGTTACCGGGACAACTATAGCAATCAGCCCCAGCATTTT. It yields the protein CASSYRDNYSNQPQHF.

This clone occurred a few times. Distinct nucleotide sequences in the sample also encode this CDR3. The chain is built from TRBV6-5 and TRBJ1-5; 9 bases agree with TRBD1. The CDR3 is made up of 14 amino acids. J gave up 6 bases and V 6 bases, and 6 bases lay outside the gene matches. Germline lookup yields CDR1 MNHEY and CDR2 SVGAGI. CDR3 in DNA: TGTGCCAGCAGCTCAACAGGGGGCGGTCAGCCCCAGCATTTT. Amino acids: CASSSTGGGQPQHF.

The rearrangement uses TRBV29-1 and TRBJ2-5; perhaps TRBD1 as D (5 bases). CDR3 size: 13 residues. Trimming cost V 4 bases and J 5 bases, with 14 bases left between them. Germline V gene lookup returns CDR1 SQVTM and CDR2 ANQGSEA. The CDR3 DNA reads as TGCAGCGTTGGGACACCCGTCAAGGAGACCCAGTACTTC. Translating it yields CSVGTPVKETQYF.

The V gene is TRBV5-3, the J gene TRBJ2-3, with 7 bases lining up with TRBD2. TRBV5-3 is known as an ORF, though its function is uncertain. This CDR3 has 12 residues. J lost 15 bases, V lost 1 base, and 8 bases had no gene match. CDR3 sequence (DNA): TGTGCCAGAAGCTTGAAGCGGGACCCTGCTTATTTT. Protein sequence: CARSLKRDPAYF.

J is TRBJ1-1 and V is TRBV7-9; a weak D match, TRBD1 (5 bases). Trimming stripped 1 base from V and 4 bases from J, with 16 bases between. CDR3 length equals 16 residues. Per the germline V gene, CDR1 is SEHNR and CDR2 is FQNEAQ (reference sequence). The CDR3 reads CASSLVGGTMSTEAFF. The DNA of the CDR3 is TGTGCCAGCAGCTTAGTTGGAGGGACCATGAGCACTGAAGCTTTCTTT.

The gene calls are TRBV14 and TRBJ1-1; TRBD1 matches at 9 bases. J was trimmed by 4 bases and V by 4 bases; bases with no gene match: 10. The germline V gene encodes CDR1 SGHDN and CDR2 FVKESK. This CDR3 spans 16 amino acids. For the CDR3, the DNA is TGTGCCAGCAGCCCCTACCGACAGGGGGGTCGCACTGAAGCTTTCTTT. It codes for CASSPYRQGGRTEAFF.

This clone was detected only once. J is TRBJ2-3 and V is TRBV19, with a possible D match to TRBD1 (5 bases). The germline CDR1 and CDR2 sequences are LNHDA and SQIVND (reference sequence). CDR3 length equals 14 residues. V was pared by 3 bases and J by 4 bases, with 11 bases between. The CDR3 nucleotides read TGTGCCAGTAGTATCCACAGGCCGGCAGATACGCAGTATTTT. Residues: CASSIHRPADTQYF.

V gene TRBV14 combines with J gene TRBJ2-7; TRBD2 might be the D (5 bases). The CDR3 is made up of 15 amino acids. Trimming took 0 bases from V and 6 from J, leaving 15 bases between them. The V gene's germline CDR1 is SGHDN and CDR2 FVKESK. The CDR3 region is CASSQERVAGGEQYF. CDR3 DNA sequence: TGTGCCAGCAGCCAAGAGCGGGTCGCTGGCGGCGAGCAGTACTTC.

The chain carries TRBV19 and TRBJ1-2; 9 bases fit TRBD1. Germline values: CDR1 LNHDA, CDR2 SQIVND (reference sequence). CDR3 size: 16 residues. J gave up 4 bases and V 5 bases, and 11 bases lay outside the gene matches. The CDR3 loop reads CASSLPGQGSTYGYTF. The CDR3 DNA sequence: TGTGCCAGTAGTCTCCCGGGACAGGGCTCTACCTATGGCTACACCTTC.

V is TRBV27 and J is TRBJ2-7; 12 positions agree with TRBD2. Germline CDR1 is MNHEY and CDR2 is SMNVEV (reference sequence). The CDR3 has 16 residues. Trimming at V came to 4 bases and at J to 5 bases, leaving 9 bases not matched to a gene. The CDR3 loop is CASSSLRLAGVDEQYF. The CDR3 bases are TGTGCCAGCAGTTCACTCCGACTAGCGGGAGTGGACGAGCAGTACTTC.

Comment on this clone: Other nucleotide sequences in the sample specify the same CDR3. The rearrangement uses TRBV30 and TRBJ2-7; D uncertain. The CDR3 consists of 12 residues. V lost 0 bases to trimming and J lost 3 bases, with 6 bases between them. The germline V gene has CDR1 GTSNPN and CDR2 SVGIG (reference sequence). The chain's CDR3 is CAWSVSGYEQYF. The CDR3 coding sequence is TGTGCCTGGAGTGTATCCGGCTACGAGCAGTACTTC.

The gene calls are TRBV5-1 and TRBJ2-1; weak D call: TRBD2 (5 bases). Per germline, CDR1 SGHRS and CDR2 YFSETQ. The ends were cut back, 2 bases at V and 7 bases at J, with 13 bases in the middle. The CDR3 loop spans 14 amino acids. The CDR3 nucleotides are TGCGCCAGCAGCTTCCCGGGAATCGGGAATGAGCAGTTCTTC. Translation gives CASSFPGIGNEQFF.

The chain employs TRBV18 and TRBJ1-2, with D possibly TRBD1 on 5 matching bases. Between the trimmed V and J ends, which lost 3 bases and 7 bases, there was a span of 15 bases. The CDR3 is 14 residues long. Germline CDR1 KGHSH, CDR2 LQKENI. The CDR3 nucleotides read TGTGCCAGCTCACCTAATCCACAGGTCCCTGGCTACACCTTC. Its protein product is CASSPNPQVPGYTF.

V usage is TRBV7-2 and J usage is TRBJ2-7; weak D call: TRBD1 (6 bases). The CDR3 contains 14 residues. The germline V and J ends were trimmed by 2 bases and 0 bases, with 8 bases remaining between them. Looked up from germline, CDR1 is SGHTA and CDR2 is FQGNSA. CDR3: CASSLRQVSYEQYF. The CDR3 DNA reads as TGTGCCAGCAGCTTACGACAGGTCTCCTACGAGCAGTACTTC.

V is TRBV13 and J is TRBJ2-7; the D gene is possibly TRBD2 (5 bases). The ends were cut back, 0 bases at V and 5 bases at J, with 11 bases in the middle. This CDR3 spans 14 amino acids. Germline CDR1 reads PRHDT; CDR2 reads FYEKMQ (reference sequence). As DNA, the CDR3 is TGTGCCAGCAGCTTAGGCCGAGAGGGCAACGAGCAGTACTTC. This codes for CASSLGREGNEQYF.

This clone was detected only once. The chain is built from TRBV4-1 and TRBJ2-1; 9 nucleotides agree with TRBD2. Germline values: CDR1 MGHRA, CDR2 YSYEKL. Trimming removed 6 bases from V and 6 bases from J; junction bases left unmatched: 9. The CDR3 consists of 15 residues. CDR3 loop: CASRLTGTSSNEQFF. CDR3 coding DNA: TGCGCCAGCAGACTAACCGGGACTAGCAGCAATGAGCAGTTCTTC.

V gene TRBV19 combines with J gene TRBJ2-7; D might be TRBD1 (5 bases). The CDR3 has 15 residues. V was trimmed by 3 bases and J by 2 bases, leaving 14 bases between them. Per the germline V gene, CDR1 is LNHDA and CDR2 is SQIVND (reference sequence). CDR3 region: CASSIGSAGPYEQYF. DNA for the CDR3: TGTGCCAGTAGTATCGGATCGGCAGGGCCCTACGAGCAGTACTTC.

V usage is TRBV6-4 and J usage is TRBJ1-4; 7 nucleotides match TRBD1. The CDR3 spans 17 residues. The J segment lost 0 bases and the V segment lost 2 bases, leaving 6 bases of the junction unmatched. The germline V gene encodes CDR1 MRHNA and CDR2 SNTAGT. The CDR3 DNA reads TGTGCCAGCAGTGACGGGGGCAGGGGGTCAACTAATGAAAAACTGTTTTTT. Its protein is CASSDGGRGSTNEKLFF.